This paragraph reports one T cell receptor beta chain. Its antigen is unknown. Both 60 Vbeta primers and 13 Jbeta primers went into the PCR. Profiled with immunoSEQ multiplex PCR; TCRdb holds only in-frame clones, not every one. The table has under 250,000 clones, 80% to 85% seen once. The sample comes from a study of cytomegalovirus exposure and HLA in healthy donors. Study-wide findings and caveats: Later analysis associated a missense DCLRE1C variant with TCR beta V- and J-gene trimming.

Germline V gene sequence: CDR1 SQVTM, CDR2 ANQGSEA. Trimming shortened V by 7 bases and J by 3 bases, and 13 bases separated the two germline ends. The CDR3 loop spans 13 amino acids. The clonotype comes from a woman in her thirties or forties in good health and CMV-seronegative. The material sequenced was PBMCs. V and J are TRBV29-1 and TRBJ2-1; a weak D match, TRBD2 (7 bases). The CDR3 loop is CSARGEGYNEQFF. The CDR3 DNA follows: TGCAGCGCGAGGGGGGAGGGCTACAATGAGCAGTTCTTC.